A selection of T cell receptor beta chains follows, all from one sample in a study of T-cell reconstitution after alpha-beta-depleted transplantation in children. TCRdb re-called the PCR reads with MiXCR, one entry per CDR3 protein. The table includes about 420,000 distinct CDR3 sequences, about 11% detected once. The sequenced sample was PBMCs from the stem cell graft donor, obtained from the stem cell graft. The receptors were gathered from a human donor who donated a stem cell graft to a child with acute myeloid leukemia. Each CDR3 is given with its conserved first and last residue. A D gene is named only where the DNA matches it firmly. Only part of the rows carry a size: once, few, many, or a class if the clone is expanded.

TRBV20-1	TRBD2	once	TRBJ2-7	TGCAGTGCTACCCGACTAGCGGGAGGAACCTCCTACGAGCAGTACTTC	CSATRLAGGTSYEQYF
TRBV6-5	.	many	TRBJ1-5	TGTGCCAGCAGTTACTCGAGGGGTCAGCCCCAGCATTTT	CASSYSRGQPQHF
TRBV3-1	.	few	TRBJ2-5	TGTGCCAGCAGCCAAGATCTACGTCAGGGGCGATCGGAGACCCAGTACTTC	CASSQDLRQGRSETQYF
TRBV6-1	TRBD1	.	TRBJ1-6	TGTGCCAGCAACGGACAGGGGAATGATTCACCCCTCCACTTT	CASNGQGNDSPLHF
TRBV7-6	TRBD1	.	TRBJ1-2	TGTGCCAGCAGCTTATTGGGGGACAGCTATGGCTACACCTTC	CASSLLGDSYGYTF
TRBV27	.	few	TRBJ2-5	TGTGCCATCGGAAGAGAGACCCAGTACTTC	CAIGRETQYF
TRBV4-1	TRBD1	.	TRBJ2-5	TGCGCCAGCAGCCATCCCAGGGGGCAAGAGACCCAGTACTTC	CASSHPRGQETQYF
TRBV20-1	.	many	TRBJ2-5	TGCAGTGCTGCCTTAGATGCGGGAGAGACCCAGTACTTC	CSAALDAGETQYF
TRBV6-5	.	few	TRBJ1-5	TGTGCCAGCCTGTTTGCTGGCAATCAGCCCCAGCATTTT	CASLFAGNQPQHF
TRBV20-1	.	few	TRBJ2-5	TGCAGTGCTAGATCGGACAGAGAAGAGACCCAGTACTTC	CSARSDREETQYF
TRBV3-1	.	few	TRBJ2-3	TGTGCCAGCAGCCAAGGGTTAGACACGCAGTATTTT	CASSQGLDTQYF
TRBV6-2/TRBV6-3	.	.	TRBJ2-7	TGTGCCAGCAGTTACGTCCCTCGTTCGGGTGAGCAGTACTTC	CASSYVPRSGEQYF
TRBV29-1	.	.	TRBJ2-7	TGCAGCGTTGTGGGCATTTCGATTTACGAGCAGTACTTC	CSVVGISIYEQYF
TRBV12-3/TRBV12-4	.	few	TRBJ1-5	TGTGCCAGTCAACAGGGAAACGGCAATCAGCCCCAGCATTTT	CASQQGNGNQPQHF
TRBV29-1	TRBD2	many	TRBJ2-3	TGCAGCGTTGAGGGGGCGATTAGCGGGGTACAGCTGCCGCGGGATACGCAGTATTTT	CSVEGAISGVQLPRDTQYF
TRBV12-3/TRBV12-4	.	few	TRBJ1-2	TGTGCCAGCACCGCCTGGGAGGGTGGCTACACCTTC	CASTAWEGGYTF
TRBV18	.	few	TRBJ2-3	TGTGCCAGCTCACACTCTACAGAGAACACAGATACGCAGTATTTT	CASSHSTENTDTQYF
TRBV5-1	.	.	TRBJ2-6	TGCGCCAGCAGCCAGGACACGATGGGCGCCAACGGCCTGACTTTC	CASSQDTMGANGLTF
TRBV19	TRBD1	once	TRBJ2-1	TGTGCCAGTAGTATAGACGGGACAGGGGGCTTTTACAATGAGCAGTTCTTC	CASSIDGTGGFYNEQFF
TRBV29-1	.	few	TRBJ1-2	TGCAGCGTTGAAGATCATGATAAGGGGTCTGGCTACACCTTC	CSVEDHDKGSGYTF
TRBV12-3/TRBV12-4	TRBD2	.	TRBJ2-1	TGTGCCAGCACCGCTTCCGGGACTAGCAATGAGCAGTTCTTC	CASTASGTSNEQFF
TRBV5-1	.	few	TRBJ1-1	TGCGCCAGCAGCTTGGCTCCGGTAGAGATGAACACTGAAGCTTTCTTT	CASSLAPVEMNTEAFF
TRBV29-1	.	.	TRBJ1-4	TGCAGCGTTGCGATGGGCAGCACTTTGGGTGGAAAACTGTTTTTT	CSVAMGSTLGGKLFF
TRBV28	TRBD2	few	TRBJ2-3	TGTGCCAGCAGTCCCGGGACTAGCGGCCCTCTAGGCACAGATACGCAGTATTTT	CASSPGTSGPLGTDTQYF
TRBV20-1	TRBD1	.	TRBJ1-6	TGCAGTGCTAGAGGGGGGGCAGGGGGCAATTCACCCCTCCACTTT	CSARGGAGGNSPLHF
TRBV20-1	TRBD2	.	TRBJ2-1	TGCAGTGCCCCGACTAGCGGGAGGGCCTTTAGTGAGCAGTTCTTC	CSAPTSGRAFSEQFF
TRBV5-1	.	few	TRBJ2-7	TGCGCCAGCAGCGTATTGGGGAAAACCTACGAGCAGTACTTC	CASSVLGKTYEQYF
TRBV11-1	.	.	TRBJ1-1	TGTGCCAGCAGCTTAGGGTCAAAAGCTGAAGCTTTCTTT	CASSLGSKAEAFF
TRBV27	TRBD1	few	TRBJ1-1	TGTGCCAGCAGTTTGCGGGACAGCAGTACCACTGAAGCTTTCTTT	CASSLRDSSTTEAFF
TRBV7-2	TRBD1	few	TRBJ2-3	TGTGCCAGCAGCTACGGACAGGGGGCTACCACAGATACGCAGTATTTT	CASSYGQGATTDTQYF
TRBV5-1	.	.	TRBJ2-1	TGCGCCAGCAGCTCCCCCAGATCCTCCTACAATGAGCAGTTCTTC	CASSSPRSSYNEQFF
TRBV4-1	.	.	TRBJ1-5	TGCGCCAGCAGCCAAGTGGTGACAGGCCCTAGCAATCAGCCCCAGCATTTT	CASSQVVTGPSNQPQHF
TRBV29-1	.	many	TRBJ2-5	TGCAGCGCTCTAACAGGTCTTGGGACCCAGTACTTC	CSALTGLGTQYF
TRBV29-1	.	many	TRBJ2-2	TGCAGCGTTGAAAGGGGACAAAACACCGGGGAGCTGTTTTTT	CSVERGQNTGELFF
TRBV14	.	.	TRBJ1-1	TGTGCCAGCAGCCTCCGGGACACTTTATTCGTAGAAGCTTTCTTT	CASSLRDTLFVEAFF
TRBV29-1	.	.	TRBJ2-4	TGCAGCGTTGTCGAGCTAGAAAACATTCAGTACTTC	CSVVELENIQYF
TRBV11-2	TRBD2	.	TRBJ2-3	TGTGCCAGCACCTCTTTGGGCGGGGGTTTACCTGGCACAGATACGCAGTATTTT	CASTSLGGGLPGTDTQYF
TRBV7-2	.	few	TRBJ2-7	TGTGCCAGCAGCCCGTCATTTAGCTCCTACGAGCAGTACTTC	CASSPSFSSYEQYF
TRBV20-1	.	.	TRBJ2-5	TGCAGTGCCACGCCACGATCCAGCGGTCAAGAGACCCAGTACTTC	CSATPRSSGQETQYF
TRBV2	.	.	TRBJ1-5	TGTGCCAGCAAGGGTGGGGCGGAACAGCCCCAGCATTTT	CASKGGAEQPQHF
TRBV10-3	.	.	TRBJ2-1	TGTGCCATCAGTCAATCGAATGAGCAGTTCTTC	CAISQSNEQFF
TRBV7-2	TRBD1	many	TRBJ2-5	TGTGCCAGCAGCTTAATCACGGGACAGGGAGAGACCCAGTACTTC	CASSLITGQGETQYF
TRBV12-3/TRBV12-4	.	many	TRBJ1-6	TGTGCCAGCAGTTTAGGGTTACGGGATTCACCCCTCCACTTT	CASSLGLRDSPLHF
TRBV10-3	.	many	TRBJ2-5	TGTGCCATCAGAGGGGCTCAAGAGACCCAGTACTTC	CAIRGAQETQYF
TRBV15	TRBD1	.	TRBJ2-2	TGTGCCACCACCCGGGACAGGGGGTCCGGGGAGCCGTTTTTT	CATTRDRGSGEPFF
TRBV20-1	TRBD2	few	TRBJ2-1	TGCAGTGCTAGAGATTTACTAGCGCCCAGCTCCTACAATGAGCAGTTCTTC	CSARDLLAPSSYNEQFF
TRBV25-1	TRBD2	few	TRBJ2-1	TGTGCCAGCAGTGAATTTAGAGTAGCGGGAGTAAAAAATGAGCAGTTCTTC	CASSEFRVAGVKNEQFF
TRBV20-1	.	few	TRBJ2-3	TGCAGTGCGTCCGACGGGAGCACAGATACGCAGTATTTT	CSASDGSTDTQYF
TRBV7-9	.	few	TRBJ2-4	TGTGCCAGCAGCCAGGGATTGAGGGAATGGGCCAAAAACATTCAGTACTTC	CASSQGLREWAKNIQYF
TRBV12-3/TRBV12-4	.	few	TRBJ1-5	TGTGCCAGCAGCGTACGGAACCCTAGCAATCAGCCCCAGCATTTT	CASSVRNPSNQPQHF
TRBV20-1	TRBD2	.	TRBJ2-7	TGCAGTGCCTCGCCGGGACTAGCGGGAGGCGAGCAGTACTTC	CSASPGLAGGEQYF
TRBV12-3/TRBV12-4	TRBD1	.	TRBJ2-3	TGTGCCAGCAGTGCCCGACAGGGGGGTACGCAGTATTTT	CASSARQGGTQYF
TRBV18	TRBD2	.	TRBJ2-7	TGTGCCAGCTCACCACCGGCCAAACTAGCGGGAGGGTACGAGCAGTACTTC	CASSPPAKLAGGYEQYF